This T cell receptor (beta chain) was retrieved from a study of cytomegalovirus exposure and HLA in healthy donors. About the research overall: HLA-typed donors were the source of tens of millions of unique TCRs, which an early data release held. Findings and limits, study-wide: Among donors in an Asian-associated ancestry cluster, a later analysis reportedly found fewer N-insertions than the roughly 610-donor mean. Reports showed the classifier diagnosing cytomegalovirus status with high specificity and sensitivity.

The sample holds one count of this clone. As yet, its antigen is unknown. Vbeta (60) and Jbeta (13) primers were used in the PCR. TCRdb's copy holds only in-frame clones and misses some; the assay was immunoSEQ multiplex PCR. The sample shows 55,000 to 80,000 clones, around three quarters of them seen only once. The CDR3 is made up of 14 amino acids. CDR1 and CDR2 (germline): SGDLS, YYNGEE. The germline V and J ends were trimmed by 0 bases and 0 bases, with 4 bases remaining between them. The donors gave bone marrow, and they were healthy. Sequencing used PBMCs. This TCR derives from a man aged 55 to 70 in good health and CMV-seropositive. The V gene is TRBV9, the J gene TRBJ1-3; D ambiguous. CDR3 sequence: CASSVEYSGNTIYF. Here the CDR3 DNA reads TGTGCCAGCAGCGTAGAATACTCTGGAAACACCATATATTTT.